Listed here are 12 T cell receptor beta chains from one sample, sequenced in a study of cytomegalovirus exposure and HLA in healthy donors. The primer mix had 60 Vbeta and 13 Jbeta primers. Measured with immunoSEQ multiplex PCR; TCRdb has only the in-frame clones, and not every one. Among fewer than 150,000 clones listed, 75% to 90% were seen once. Sequencing used PBMCs. The receptors were gathered from a man aged 50 or older in good health and CMV-seronegative.

This rearrangement joins TRBV7-2 to TRBJ2-3, with TRBD2 identical over 14 bases. Germline CDR1 SGHTA, CDR2 FQGNSA. This CDR3 spans 17 amino acids. Trimming cost V 2 bases and J 6 bases; bases outside gene matches: 7. The CDR3 coding sequence is TGTGCCAGCAGCTTACCGACTAGCGGGAGGGGGGGCGATACGCAGTATTTT. It is translated as CASSLPTSGRGGDTQYF.

This clone was detected only once. The chain joins TRBV9 to TRBJ2-1; 10 bases are a match to TRBD2. Germline V CDR1 and CDR2: SGDLS, YYNGEE. V dropped 2 bases and J dropped 8; count of bases not matched to a gene: 16. There are 18 residues in the CDR3. The DNA for the CDR3 is TGTGCCAGCAGCGTCGGGACAGCCTCCCTAGCGGGAGCGGATGAGCAGTTCTTC. Its protein product is CASSVGTASLAGADEQFF.

This chain links TRBV29-1 with TRBJ2-1, with 7 bases matching TRBD2. Germline lookup yields CDR1 SQVTM and CDR2 ANQGSEA. Losses at the gene ends were 7 bases for V and 7 bases for J; bases not matched to a gene: 7. CDR3 length: 12 amino acids. CDR3 coding DNA: TGCAGCGGTGCCGCCGGGGGGAATGAGCAGTTCTTC. Residues: CSGAAGGNEQFF.

The chain has TRBV6-4 and TRBJ2-5; perhaps TRBD1 as D (6 bases). Germline CDR1 reads MRHNA; CDR2 reads SNTAGT. Trimming pared 7 bases from V and 1 base from J, leaving 13 bases between. The length of the CDR3 is 14 residues. CDR3 region: CASNTGQLQETQYF. The CDR3 nucleotides are TGTGCCAGCAATACAGGACAGCTCCAAGAGACCCAGTACTTC.

This chain connects TRBV18 to TRBJ1-2; D perhaps matches TRBD1 (5 bases). Germline loops: CDR1 KGHSH, CDR2 LQKENI. Trimming removed 8 bases at V and 8 bases at J, with 18 bases between. The CDR3 spans 13 residues. CDR3: CASAPTGVEGYTF. CDR3 DNA: TGTGCCAGCGCGCCTACGGGGGTGGAGGGCTACACCTTC.

The chain links TRBV4-3 to TRBJ2-3; TRBD1 aligns across 8 bases. The CDR3 loop spans 16 amino acids. Trimming took 1 base from V and 3 from J; bases not matched to a gene: 6. Germline CDR1 reads LGHNA; CDR2 reads YSLEER. In nucleotides, the CDR3 is TGCGCCAGCAGCCAAGGATCAGGGGGCGGGACAGATACGCAGTATTTT. It translates to CASSQGSGGGTDTQYF.

The chain is built from TRBV7-2 and TRBJ2-7, with 11 bases aligning to TRBD1. Germline V gene sequence: CDR1 SGHTA, CDR2 FQGNSA. J gave up 4 bases and V 3 bases, and 14 bases lay outside the gene matches. This CDR3 region has 18 residues. The CDR3 DNA reads TGTGCCAGCAGCTTTATCACTCACCGGGACAGGGGGTTATACGAGCAGTACTTC. Translating gives CASSFITHRDRGLYEQYF.

V and J are TRBV5-1 and TRBJ1-1, with a weak D call TRBD1 (5 bases). CDR1 and CDR2 from the germline V gene are SGHRS and YFSETQ. Trimming stripped 0 bases from V and 5 bases from J, with 14 bases between. The CDR3 runs to 15 residues. CDR3 DNA sequence: TGCGCCAGCAGCTTGGAGGGCGGGGGTAAGACTGAAGCTTTCTTT. Its translation: CASSLEGGGKTEAFF.

This chain connects TRBV2 to TRBJ2-2; 10 positions agree with TRBD1. V lost 6 bases to trimming and J lost 3 bases; unmatched junction nucleotides: 4. This CDR3 region has 15 residues. Germline CDR1 and CDR2: SNHLY and FYNNEI. CDR3 coding DNA: TGTGCCAGCAGAGGGACAGGGGTGCACACCGGGGAGCTGTTTTTT. Translating gives CASRGTGVHTGELFF.

The V gene is TRBV13, the J gene TRBJ2-5; no reliable D call. The length of the CDR3 is 14 residues. CDR1 PRHDT and CDR2 FYEKMQ come from the germline V gene (reference sequence). V shed 3 bases and J shed 2 bases, with 10 bases lying between them. The CDR3 is CASSFDQVQETQYF. The CDR3 nucleotides are TGTGCCAGCAGCTTCGATCAGGTGCAAGAGACCCAGTACTTC.

This rearrangement joins TRBV6-1 to TRBJ2-1; 9 nucleotides line up with TRBD2. The germline V gene has CDR1 MNHNS and CDR2 SASEGT. This CDR3 region has 15 residues. The trim removed 2 bases at V and 8 bases at J, leaving 7 bases unmatched. DNA of the CDR3: TGTGCCAGCAGTGAAATGGGCGGGAGGGGGTATGAGCAGTTCTTC. It encodes CASSEMGGRGYEQFF.

The chain carries TRBV5-1 and TRBJ2-5, with D possibly matching TRBD2 (5 bases). V was clipped by 2 bases and J by 6 bases, with 8 bases between them. CDR1 is SGHRS and CDR2 is YFSETQ in the germline V gene. The CDR3 loop spans 12 amino acids. CDR3 nucleotides: TGCGCCAGCAGCTTCGGGGAGCAGACCCAGTACTTC. It specifies CASSFGEQTQYF.